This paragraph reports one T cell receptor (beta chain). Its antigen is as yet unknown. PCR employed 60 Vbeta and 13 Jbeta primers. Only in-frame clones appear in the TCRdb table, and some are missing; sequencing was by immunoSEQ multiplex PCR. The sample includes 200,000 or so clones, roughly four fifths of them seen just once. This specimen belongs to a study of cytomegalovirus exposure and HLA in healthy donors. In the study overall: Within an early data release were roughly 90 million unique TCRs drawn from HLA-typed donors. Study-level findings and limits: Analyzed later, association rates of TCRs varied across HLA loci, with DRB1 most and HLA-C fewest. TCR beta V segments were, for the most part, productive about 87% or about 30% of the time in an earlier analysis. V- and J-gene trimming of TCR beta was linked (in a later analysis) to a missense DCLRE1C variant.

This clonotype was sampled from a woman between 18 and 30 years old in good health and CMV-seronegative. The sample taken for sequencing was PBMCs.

The CDR3 sequence is CASSPRGPNEQFF. CDR3 sequence (DNA): TGTGCCAGCAGCCCCAGGGGACCAAACGAGCAGTTCTTC. V gene TRBV11-2 combines with J gene TRBJ2-1, with a tentative D call TRBD1 (6 bases). This CDR3 has 13 residues. Deletions cut 5 bases from V and 10 bases from J, with 15 bases between. CDR1 is SGHAT, CDR2 FQNNGV, per germline. Together with reference TRBV11-2 and TRBJ2-1, the CDR3 gives the full variable domain: EAGVAQSPRYKIIEKRQSVAFWCNPISGHATLYWYQQILGQGPKLLIQFQNNGVVDDSQLPKDRFSAERLKGVDSTLKIQPAKLEDSAVYLCASSPRGPNEQFFGPGTRLTVL.